The sequence of this T cell receptor beta chain was determined in a study of T cell responses to AZD1222 COVID-19 vaccine. Sequencing was performed with immunoSEQ multiplex PCR; in TCRdb, only in-frame clones are kept and a portion is missing. The table shows roughly 150,000 clones, with 87% occurring only once. V lost 6 bases to trimming and J lost 4 bases, with 9 bases between them. Per germline, CDR1 DFQATT and CDR2 SNEGSKA (reference sequence). The length of the CDR3 is 11 residues. The source was peripheral blood, collected 28 days after the second AZD1222 dose. This clonotype was sampled from an adult who received the AZD1222 COVID-19 vaccine. This chain links TRBV20-1 with TRBJ1-2, with no clear D. The CDR3 region has the DNA TGCAGTGCGAGGCATGCCTATGGCTACACCTTC. Translated: CSARHAYGYTF.